These 2 T cell receptor beta chains share one sample of origin, sequenced in a study of blood T cell repertoires in COVID-19. Clones were read by immunoSEQ multiplex PCR, and TCRdb kept only the in-frame ones, dropping some. The sample yields hundreds of thousands of clones, roughly 87% seen once. Material: PBMCs or T cells enriched from blood (not recorded which). The receptors here all came from a woman aged 25-40 years who had recovered from COVID-19.

A few counts support this clone. Other nucleotide sequences from this sample produce the same CDR3. This chain uses TRBV11-3 with TRBJ2-7, with no clear D. Trimming cost V 0 bases and J 5 bases, with 5 bases left between them. The CDR3 has 12 residues. Per germline, CDR1 SGHNT and CDR2 YENEEA. The CDR3 here is CASSLESHEQYF. The CDR3 DNA sequence: TGTGCCAGCAGCTTAGAAAGCCACGAGCAGTACTTC.

This clone has more than one count but fewer than ten. The sample holds other DNA sequences that translate to the same CDR3. The V gene is TRBV6-5, the J gene TRBJ1-5, with 10 nucleotides matching TRBD1. CDR1 and CDR2 (germline): MNHEY, SVGAGI. This CDR3 contains 15 residues. V trimming: 7 bases; J trimming: 3 bases; junction bases outside the gene matches: 6. The CDR3 bases are TGTGCCAGCAACCCGGACAGGGGGATCAATCAGCCCCAGCATTTT. It is translated as CASNPDRGINQPQHF.